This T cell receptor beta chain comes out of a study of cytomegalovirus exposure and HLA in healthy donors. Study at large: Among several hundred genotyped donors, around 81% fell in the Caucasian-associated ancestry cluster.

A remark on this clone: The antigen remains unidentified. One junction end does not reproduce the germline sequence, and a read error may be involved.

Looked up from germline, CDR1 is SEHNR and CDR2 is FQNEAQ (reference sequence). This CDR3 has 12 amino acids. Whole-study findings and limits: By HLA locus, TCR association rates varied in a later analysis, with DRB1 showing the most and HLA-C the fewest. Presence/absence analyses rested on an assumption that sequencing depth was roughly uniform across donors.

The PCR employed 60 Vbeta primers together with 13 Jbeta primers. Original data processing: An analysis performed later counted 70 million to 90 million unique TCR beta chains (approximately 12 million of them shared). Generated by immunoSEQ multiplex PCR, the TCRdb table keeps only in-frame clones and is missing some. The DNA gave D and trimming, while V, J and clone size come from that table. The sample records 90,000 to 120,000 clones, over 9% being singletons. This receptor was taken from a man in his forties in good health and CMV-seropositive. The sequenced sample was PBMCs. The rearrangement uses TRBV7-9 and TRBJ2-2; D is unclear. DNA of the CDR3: TGTGCCAGCAGCCTGGGCACCAGGGAGCTGTTTTTT. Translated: CASSLGTRELFF. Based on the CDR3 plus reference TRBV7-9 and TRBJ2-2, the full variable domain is DTGVSQNPRHKITKRGQNVTFRCDPISEHNRLYWYRQTLGQGPEFLTYFQNEAQLEKSRLLSDRFSAERPKGSFSTLEIQRTEQGDSAMYLCASSLGTRELFFGEGSRLTVL.